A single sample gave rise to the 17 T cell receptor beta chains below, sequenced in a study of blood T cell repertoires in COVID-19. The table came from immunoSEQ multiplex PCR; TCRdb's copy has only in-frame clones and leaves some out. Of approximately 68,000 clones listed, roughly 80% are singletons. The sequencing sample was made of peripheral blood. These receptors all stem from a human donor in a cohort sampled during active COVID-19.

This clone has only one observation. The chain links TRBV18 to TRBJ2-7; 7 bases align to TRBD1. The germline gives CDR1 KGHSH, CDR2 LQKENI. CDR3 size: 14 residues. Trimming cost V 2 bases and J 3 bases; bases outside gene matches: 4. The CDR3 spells CASSPSPGGYEQYF. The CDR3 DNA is TGTGCCAGCTCACCATCCCCAGGGGGCTACGAGCAGTACTTC.

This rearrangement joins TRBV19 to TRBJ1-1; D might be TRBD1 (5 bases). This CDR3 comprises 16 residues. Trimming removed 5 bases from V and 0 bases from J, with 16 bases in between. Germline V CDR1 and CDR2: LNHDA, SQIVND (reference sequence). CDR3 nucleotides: TGTGCCAGTAGTCCCGAGGGGAGGACGTTGAACACTGAAGCTTTCTTT. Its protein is CASSPEGRTLNTEAFF.

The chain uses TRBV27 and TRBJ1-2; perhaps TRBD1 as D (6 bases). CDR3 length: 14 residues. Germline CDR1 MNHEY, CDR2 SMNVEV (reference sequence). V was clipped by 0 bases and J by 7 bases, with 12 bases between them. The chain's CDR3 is CASSLSATGLGYTF. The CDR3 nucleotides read TGTGCCAGCAGTTTATCGGCTACAGGGCTTGGCTACACCTTC.

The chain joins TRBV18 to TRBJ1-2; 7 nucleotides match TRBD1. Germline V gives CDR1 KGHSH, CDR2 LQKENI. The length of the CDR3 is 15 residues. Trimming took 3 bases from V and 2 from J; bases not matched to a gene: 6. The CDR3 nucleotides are TGTGCCAGCTCACCTTTCCGGGACAGCAACTATGGCTACACCTTC. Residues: CASSPFRDSNYGYTF. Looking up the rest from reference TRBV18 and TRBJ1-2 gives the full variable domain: NAGVMQNPRHLVRRRGQEARLRCSPMKGHSHVYWYRQLPEEGLKFMVYLQKENIIDESGMPKERFSAEFPKEGPSILRIQQVVRGDSAAYFCASSPFRDSNYGYTFGSGTRLTVV.

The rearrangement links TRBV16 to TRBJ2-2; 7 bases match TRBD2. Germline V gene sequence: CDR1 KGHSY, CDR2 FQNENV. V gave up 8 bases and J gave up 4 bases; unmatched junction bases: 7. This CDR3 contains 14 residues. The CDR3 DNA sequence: TGTGCCAGCGGAACCCGGGGGGTCACCGGGGAGCTGTTTTTT. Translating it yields CASGTRGVTGELFF.

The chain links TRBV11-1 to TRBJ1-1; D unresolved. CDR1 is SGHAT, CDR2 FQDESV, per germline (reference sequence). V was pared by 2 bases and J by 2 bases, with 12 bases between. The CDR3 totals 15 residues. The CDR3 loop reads CASSLRLKTNTEAFF. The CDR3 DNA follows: TGTGCCAGCAGCTTACGGCTTAAGACAAACACTGAAGCTTTCTTT. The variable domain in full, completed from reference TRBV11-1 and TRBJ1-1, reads EAEVAQSPRYKITEKSQAVAFWCDPISGHATLYWYRQILGQGPELLVQFQDESVVDDSQLPKDRFSAERLKGVDSTLKIQPAELGDSAMYLCASSLRLKTNTEAFFGQGTRLTVV.

The CDR3 sequence: CASRPGHPPYEQYF. DNA for the CDR3: TGTGCCAGCAGACCGGGACACCCACCCTACGAGCAGTACTTC. The genes are TRBV6-5 and TRBJ2-7; D might be TRBD1 (6 bases). The V end lost 6 bases, the J end lost 2 bases, and 14 bases lay between the germline ends. Germline V lookup: CDR1 MNHEY, CDR2 SVGAGI. The CDR3 contains 14 residues.

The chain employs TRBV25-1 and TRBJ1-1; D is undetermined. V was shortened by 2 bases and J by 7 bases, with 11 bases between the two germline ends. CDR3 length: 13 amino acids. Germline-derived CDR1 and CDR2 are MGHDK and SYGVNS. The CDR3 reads CASSEPNDIEAFF. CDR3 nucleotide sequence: TGTGCCAGCAGTGAACCCAATGACATTGAAGCTTTCTTT. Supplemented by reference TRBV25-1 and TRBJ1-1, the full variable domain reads EADIYQTPRYLVIGTGKKITLECSQTMGHDKMYWYQQDPGMELHLIHYSYGVNSTEKGDLSSESTVSRIRTEHFPLTLESARPSHTSQYLCASSEPNDIEAFFGQGTRLTVV.

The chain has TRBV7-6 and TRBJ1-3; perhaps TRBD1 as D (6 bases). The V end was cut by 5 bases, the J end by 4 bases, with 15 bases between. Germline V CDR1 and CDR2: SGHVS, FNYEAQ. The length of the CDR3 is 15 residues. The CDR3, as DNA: TGTGCCAGCAGCCCCGGGGGGGGCGGCGGAAACACCATATATTTT. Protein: CASSPGGGGGNTIYF.

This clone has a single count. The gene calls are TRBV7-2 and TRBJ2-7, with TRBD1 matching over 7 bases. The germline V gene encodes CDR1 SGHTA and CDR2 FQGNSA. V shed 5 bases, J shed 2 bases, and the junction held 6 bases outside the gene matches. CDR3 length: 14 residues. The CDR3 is CASSPPGTAYEQYF. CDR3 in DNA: TGTGCCAGCAGCCCTCCCGGGACAGCCTACGAGCAGTACTTC.

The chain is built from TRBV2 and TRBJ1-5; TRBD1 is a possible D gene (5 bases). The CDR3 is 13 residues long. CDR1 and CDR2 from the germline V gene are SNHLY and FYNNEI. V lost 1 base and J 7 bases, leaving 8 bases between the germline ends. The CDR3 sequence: CASSEGGGQPQHF. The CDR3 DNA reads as TGTGCCAGCAGTGAAGGGGGCGGACAGCCCCAGCATTTT.

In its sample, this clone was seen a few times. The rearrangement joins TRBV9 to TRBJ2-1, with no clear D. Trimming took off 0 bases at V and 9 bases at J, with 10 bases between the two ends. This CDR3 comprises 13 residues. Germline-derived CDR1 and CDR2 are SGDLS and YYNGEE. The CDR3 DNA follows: TGTGCCAGCAGCGTAGTAGGCGGTGGTGAGCAGTTCTTC. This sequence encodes CASSVVGGGEQFF. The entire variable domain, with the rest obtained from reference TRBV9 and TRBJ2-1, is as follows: DSGVTQTPKHLITATGQRVTLRCSPRSGDLSVYWYQQSLDQGLQFLIQYYNGEERAKGNILERFSAQQFPDLHSELNLSSLELGDSALYFCASSVVGGGEQFFGPGTRLTVL.

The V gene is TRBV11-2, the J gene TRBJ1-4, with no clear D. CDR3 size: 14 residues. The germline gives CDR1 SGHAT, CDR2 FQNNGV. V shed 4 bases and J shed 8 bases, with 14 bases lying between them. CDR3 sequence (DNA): TGTGCCAGCAGCTCTAGGCCGGGGAGGGAAAAACTGTTTTTT. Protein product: CASSSRPGREKLFF.

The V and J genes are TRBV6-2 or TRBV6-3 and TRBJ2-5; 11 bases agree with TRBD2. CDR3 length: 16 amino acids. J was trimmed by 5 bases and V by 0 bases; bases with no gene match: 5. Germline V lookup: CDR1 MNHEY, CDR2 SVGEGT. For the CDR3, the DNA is TGTGCCAGCAGTTACTCTGGACTAGCGGGCCCTGAGACCCAGTACTTC. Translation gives CASSYSGLAGPETQYF.

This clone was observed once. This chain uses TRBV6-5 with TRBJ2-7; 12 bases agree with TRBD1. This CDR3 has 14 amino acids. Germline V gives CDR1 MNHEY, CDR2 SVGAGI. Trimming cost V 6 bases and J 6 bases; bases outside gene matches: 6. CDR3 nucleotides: TGTGCCAGCAGGCCGGGGGACAGGGGGCGCGAGCAGTACTTC. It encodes CASRPGDRGREQYF.

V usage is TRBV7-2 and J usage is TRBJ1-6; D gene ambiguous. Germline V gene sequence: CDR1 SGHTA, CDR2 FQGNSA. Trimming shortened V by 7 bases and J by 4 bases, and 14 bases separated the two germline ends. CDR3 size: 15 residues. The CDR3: CASTPPRFYNSPLHF. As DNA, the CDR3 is TGTGCCAGCACCCCGCCCCGGTTTTATAATTCACCCCTCCACTTT.

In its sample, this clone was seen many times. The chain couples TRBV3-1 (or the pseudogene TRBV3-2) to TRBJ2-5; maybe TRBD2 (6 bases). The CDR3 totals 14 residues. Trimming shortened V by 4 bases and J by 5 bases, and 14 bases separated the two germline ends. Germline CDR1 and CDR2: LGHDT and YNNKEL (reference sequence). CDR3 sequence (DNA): TGTGCCAGCAGCCCTCGGGGGTTCCGGGAGACCCAGTACTTC. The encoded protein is CASSPRGFRETQYF.